This T cell receptor (beta chain) was found in a study of blood T cell repertoires in COVID-19. The CDR3 extends over 12 amino acids. The germline V gene has CDR1 SGHAT and CDR2 FQNNGV. With 5 bases clipped from V and 11 bases from J, the junction kept 5 bases outside the gene matches. The authors' processing: Quantification of nucleated cells was approximated via reference gene primer amplification. Measured with immunoSEQ multiplex PCR; TCRdb has only the in-frame clones, and not every one. V, J and clone size were drawn from that table, and D and trimming were deduced from the DNA. Here the sample spans 200,000 to 250,000 clones, about 86% being singletons.

This clonotype was obtained from a woman aged 45-60 years with acute or convalescent COVID-19. This rearrangement joins TRBV11-2 to TRBJ2-1, with 8 bases matching TRBD1. Sequences were obtained from peripheral blood. CDR3 nucleotide sequence: TGTGCCAGCAGCCCCCGACAGGGGAAGCAGTTCTTC. It yields the protein CASSPRQGKQFF.